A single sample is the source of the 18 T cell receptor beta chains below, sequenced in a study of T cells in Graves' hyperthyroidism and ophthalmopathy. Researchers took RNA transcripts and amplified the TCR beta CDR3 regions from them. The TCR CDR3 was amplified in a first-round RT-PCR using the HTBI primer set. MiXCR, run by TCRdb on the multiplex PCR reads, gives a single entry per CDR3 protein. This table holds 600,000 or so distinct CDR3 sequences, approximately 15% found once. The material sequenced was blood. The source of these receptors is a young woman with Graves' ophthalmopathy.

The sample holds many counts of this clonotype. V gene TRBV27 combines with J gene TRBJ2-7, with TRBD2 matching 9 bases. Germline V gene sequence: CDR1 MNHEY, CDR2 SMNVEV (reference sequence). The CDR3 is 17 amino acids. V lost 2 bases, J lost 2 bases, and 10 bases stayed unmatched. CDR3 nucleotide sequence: TGTGCCAGCAGTTTACTGGCTAGCGGGAAGGGGCCCTACGAGCAGTACTTC. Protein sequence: CASSLLASGKGPYEQYF.

CDR3 nucleotides: TGTGCCAGTAGTAGGGCTCCCCTAGCGGGAGTTACGAATGAGCAGTTCTTC. The encoded protein is CASSRAPLAGVTNEQFF. The chain employs TRBV19 and TRBJ2-1, with 10 bases fitting TRBD2. V was clipped by 4 bases and J by 7 bases; unmatched bases: 13. The CDR3 covers 17 residues. Germline CDR1 is LNHDA and CDR2 is SQIVND (reference sequence). Full variable domain (remainder filled in from reference TRBV19 and TRBJ2-1): DGGITQSPKYLFRKEGQNVTLSCEQNLNHDAMYWYRQDPGQGLRLIYYSQIVNDFQKGDIAEGYSVSREKKESFPLTVTSAQKNPTAFYLCASSRAPLAGVTNEQFFGPGTRLTVL.

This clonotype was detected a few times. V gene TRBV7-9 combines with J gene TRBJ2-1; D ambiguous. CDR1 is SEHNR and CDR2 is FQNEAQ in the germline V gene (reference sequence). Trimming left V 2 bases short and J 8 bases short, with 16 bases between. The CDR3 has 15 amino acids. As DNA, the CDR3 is TGTGCCAGCAGCTTATCCGGCCCGCTTGGGGATGAGCAGTTCTTC. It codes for CASSLSGPLGDEQFF. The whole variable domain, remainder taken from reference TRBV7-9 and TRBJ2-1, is DTGVSQNPRHKITKRGQNVTFRCDPISEHNRLYWYRQTLGQGPEFLTYFQNEAQLEKSRLLSDRFSAERPKGSFSTLEIQRTEQGDSAMYLCASSLSGPLGDEQFFGPGTRLTVL.

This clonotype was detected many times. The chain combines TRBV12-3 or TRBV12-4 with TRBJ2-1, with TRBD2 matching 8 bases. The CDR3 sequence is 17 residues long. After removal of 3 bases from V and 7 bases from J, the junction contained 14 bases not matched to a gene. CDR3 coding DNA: TGTGCCAGCAGTTTGGTAGCGGGACCCCCCTCGGGGAATGAGCAGTTCTTC. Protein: CASSLVAGPPSGNEQFF.

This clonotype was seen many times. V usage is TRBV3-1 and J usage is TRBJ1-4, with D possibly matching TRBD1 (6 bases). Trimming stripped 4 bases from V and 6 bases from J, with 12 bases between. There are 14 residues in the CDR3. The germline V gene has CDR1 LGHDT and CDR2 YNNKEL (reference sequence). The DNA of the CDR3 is TGTGCCAGCAGCCTTGGCAGGGGTCATGAAAAACTGTTTTTT. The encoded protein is CASSLGRGHEKLFF.

CDR3 in DNA: TGTGCCAGCAGGTCCGGGACTAGCGCGGCCTACGAGCAGTACTTC. The encoded protein is CASRSGTSAAYEQYF. This chain uses TRBV28 with TRBJ2-7, with 10 bases matching TRBD2. This CDR3 has 15 amino acids. Per the germline V gene, CDR1 is MDHEN and CDR2 is SYDVKM. V lost 6 bases, J lost 2 bases, and 7 bases stayed unmatched.

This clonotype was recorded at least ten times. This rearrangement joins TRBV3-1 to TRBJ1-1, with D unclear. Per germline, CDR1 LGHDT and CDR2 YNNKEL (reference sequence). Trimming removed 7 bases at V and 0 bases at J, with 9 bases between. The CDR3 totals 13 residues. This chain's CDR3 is CASNDEMNTEAFF. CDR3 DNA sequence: TGTGCCAGCAACGACGAGATGAACACTGAAGCTTTCTTT.

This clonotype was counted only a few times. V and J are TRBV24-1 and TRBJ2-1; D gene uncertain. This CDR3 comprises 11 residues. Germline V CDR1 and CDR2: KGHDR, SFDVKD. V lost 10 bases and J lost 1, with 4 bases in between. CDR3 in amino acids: CATGSYNEQFF. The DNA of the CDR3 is TGTGCCACGGGTTCCTACAATGAGCAGTTCTTC.

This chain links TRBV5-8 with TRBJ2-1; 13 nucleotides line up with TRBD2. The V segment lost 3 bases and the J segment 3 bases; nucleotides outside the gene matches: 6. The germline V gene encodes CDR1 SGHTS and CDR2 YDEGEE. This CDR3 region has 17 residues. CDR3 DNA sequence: TGTGCCAGCAGCTCGAGACTAGCGGGAGGATTCTACAATGAGCAGTTCTTC. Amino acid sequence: CASSSRLAGGFYNEQFF.

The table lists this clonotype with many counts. This chain's CDR3 is CASSGVRGSNQPQHF. As DNA, the CDR3 is TGTGCCAGCAGTGGAGTTCGGGGTAGCAATCAGCCCCAGCATTTT. V is TRBV6-1 and J is TRBJ1-5; D gene unclear. With 4 bases removed from V and 0 bases from J, the gap between germline ends came to 10 bases. Germline-derived CDR1 and CDR2 are MNHNS and SASEGT. The CDR3 has 15 amino acids.

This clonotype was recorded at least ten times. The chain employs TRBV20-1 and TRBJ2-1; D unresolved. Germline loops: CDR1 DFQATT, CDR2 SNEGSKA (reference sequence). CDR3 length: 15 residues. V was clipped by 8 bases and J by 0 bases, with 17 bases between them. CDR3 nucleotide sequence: TGCAGTATTCCCCGCAGCGAGAGCTCCTACAATGAGCAGTTCTTC. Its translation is CSIPRSESSYNEQFF.

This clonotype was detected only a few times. In DNA form, the CDR3 reads TGCGCCAGCAGCAAGGGACTAGCAGCAGATACGCAGTATTTT. It is translated as CASSKGLAADTQYF. The genes are TRBV5-1 and TRBJ2-3; 9 bases are a match to TRBD2. This CDR3 spans 14 amino acids. Germline-derived CDR1 and CDR2 are SGHRS and YFSETQ. V was clipped by 4 bases and J by 4 bases; unmatched bases: 4.

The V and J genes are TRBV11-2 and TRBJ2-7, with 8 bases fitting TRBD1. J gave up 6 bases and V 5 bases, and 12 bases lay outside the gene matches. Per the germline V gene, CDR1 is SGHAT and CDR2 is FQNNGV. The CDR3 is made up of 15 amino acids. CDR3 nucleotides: TGTGCCAGCAGCCGATCCAGGGGGCGCTTATCCGAGCAGTACTTC. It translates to CASSRSRGRLSEQYF.

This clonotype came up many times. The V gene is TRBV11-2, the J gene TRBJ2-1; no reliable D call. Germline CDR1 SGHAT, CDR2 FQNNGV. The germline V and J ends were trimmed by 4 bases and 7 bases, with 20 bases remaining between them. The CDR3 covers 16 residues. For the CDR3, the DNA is TGTGCCAGCAGCTCTCTTAGGATTGGGGTTGGAAATGAGCAGTTCTTC. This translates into CASSSLRIGVGNEQFF.

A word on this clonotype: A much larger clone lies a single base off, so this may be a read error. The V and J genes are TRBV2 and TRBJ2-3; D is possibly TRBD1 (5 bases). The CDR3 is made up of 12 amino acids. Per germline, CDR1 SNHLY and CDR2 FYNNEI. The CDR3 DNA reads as TGTGCCAGCAGACCAGGCACAGGTACGCAGTATTTT. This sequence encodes CASRPGTGTQYF.

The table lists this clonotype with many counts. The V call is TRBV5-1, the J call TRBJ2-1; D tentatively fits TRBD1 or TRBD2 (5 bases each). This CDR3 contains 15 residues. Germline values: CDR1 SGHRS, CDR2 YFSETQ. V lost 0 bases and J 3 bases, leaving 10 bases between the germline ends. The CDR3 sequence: CASSLGGFGYNEQFF. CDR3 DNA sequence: TGCGCCAGCAGCTTGGGGGGGTTTGGCTACAATGAGCAGTTCTTC.

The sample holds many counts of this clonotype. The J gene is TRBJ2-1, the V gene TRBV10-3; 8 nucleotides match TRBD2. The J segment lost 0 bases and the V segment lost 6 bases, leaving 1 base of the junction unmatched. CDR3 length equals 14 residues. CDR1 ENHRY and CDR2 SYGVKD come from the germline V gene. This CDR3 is CAIRSGSSYNEQFF. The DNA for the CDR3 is TGTGCCATCAGGAGCGGGAGCTCCTACAATGAGCAGTTCTTC.

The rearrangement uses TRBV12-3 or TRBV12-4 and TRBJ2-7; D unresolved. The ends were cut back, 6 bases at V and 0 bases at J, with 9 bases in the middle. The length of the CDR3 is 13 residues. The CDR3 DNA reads TGTGCCAGCAGGGGGATGAGCTCCTACGAGCAGTACTTC. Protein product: CASRGMSSYEQYF.